The 5 T cell receptor beta chains given below trace back to one sample, sequenced in a study of control samples from healthy donors and cancer patients. Sequencing used immunoSEQ multiplex PCR; TCRdb keeps in-frame clones, though not all of them. The data show about 75,000 clones, with approximately 88% seen just once and around 16% held by the top ten. The sample comprised blood. These receptors all stem from a man aged 45 to 65 in good health.

The chain uses TRBV4-3 and TRBJ1-3, with 7 positions matching TRBD1. With 5 bases clipped from V and 7 bases from J, the junction kept 5 bases outside the gene matches. The CDR3 sequence is 13 residues long. The germline V gene has CDR1 LGHNA and CDR2 YSLEER. The CDR3 DNA is TGCGCCAGCAGCGTGTCCAGGGGGAACACCATATATTTT. Translating gives CASSVSRGNTIYF.

The chain links TRBV30 to TRBJ2-5, with 7 bases that match TRBD2. The CDR3 covers 12 residues. J was trimmed by 4 bases and V by 7 bases; bases with no gene match: 6. Per germline, CDR1 GTSNPN and CDR2 SVGIG (reference sequence). CDR3 nucleotide sequence: TGTGCCTTTAGCGGGTCTGGAGAGACCCAGTACTTC. Protein product: CAFSGSGETQYF.

This rearrangement joins TRBV11-2 to TRBJ1-1, with D tentatively TRBD1 (5 bases). CDR1 is SGHAT and CDR2 is FQNNGV in the germline V gene. V was pared by 3 bases and J by 1 base, with 9 bases between. The CDR3 is 14 amino acids. The CDR3 protein is CASSLTVGNTEAFF. In DNA form, the CDR3 reads TGTGCCAGCAGCTTGACAGTTGGGAACACTGAAGCTTTCTTT. Together with reference TRBV11-2 and TRBJ1-1, the CDR3 gives the full variable domain: EAGVAQSPRYKIIEKRQSVAFWCNPISGHATLYWYQQILGQGPKLLIQFQNNGVVDDSQLPKDRFSAERLKGVDSTLKIQPAKLEDSAVYLCASSLTVGNTEAFFGQGTRLTVV.

The rearrangement uses TRBV14 and TRBJ2-7; TRBD2 aligns across 8 bases. The CDR3 is 14 amino acids. The J segment lost 4 bases and the V segment lost 4 bases, leaving 6 bases of the junction unmatched. Germline CDR1 and CDR2: SGHDN and FVKESK. The chain's CDR3 is CASSRRTSWYEQYF. CDR3 nucleotide sequence: TGTGCCAGCAGCCGACGGACTAGCTGGTACGAGCAGTACTTC.

The table lists this clone with a count of one. V is TRBV10-2 and J is TRBJ1-5; TRBD1 aligns across 11 bases. Looked up from germline, CDR1 is WSHSY and CDR2 is SAAADI. The CDR3 runs to 14 residues. V trimming: 9 bases; J trimming: 4 bases; junction bases outside the gene matches: 5. CDR3 loop: CASRTGGSNQPQHF. CDR3 sequence (DNA): TGCGCCAGTCGGACAGGGGGCTCGAATCAGCCCCAGCATTTT.